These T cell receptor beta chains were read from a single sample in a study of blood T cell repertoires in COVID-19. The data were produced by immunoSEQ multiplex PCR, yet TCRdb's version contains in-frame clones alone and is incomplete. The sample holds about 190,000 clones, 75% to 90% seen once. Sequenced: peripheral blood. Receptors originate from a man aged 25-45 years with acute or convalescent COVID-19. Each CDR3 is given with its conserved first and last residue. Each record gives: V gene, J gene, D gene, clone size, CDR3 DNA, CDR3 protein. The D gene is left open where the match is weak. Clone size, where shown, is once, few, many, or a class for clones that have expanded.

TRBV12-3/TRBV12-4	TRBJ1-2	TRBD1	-	TGTGCCAGCAGTTCCAGGGGGCGGGATGGCTACACCTTC	CASSSRGRDGYTF
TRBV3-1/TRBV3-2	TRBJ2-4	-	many	TGTGCCAGCAAACCGGATGATAGCGCAAACATTCAGTACTTC	CASKPDDSANIQYF
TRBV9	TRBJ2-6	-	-	TGTGCCAGCAGCCCGTCTGCCCTCCGGTCTGGGGCCAACGTCCTGACTTTC	CASSPSALRSGANVLTF
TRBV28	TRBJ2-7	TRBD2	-	TGTGCCAGCAGCTTAGCGGGGGGGCGGTCCTACGAGCAGTACTTC	CASSLAGGRSYEQYF
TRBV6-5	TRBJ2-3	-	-	TGTGCCAGCAGTAGACTTTACAGGGCAGATACGCAGTATTTT	CASSRLYRADTQYF
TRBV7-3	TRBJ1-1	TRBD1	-	TGTGCCAGCAGCCCTGGGACAGGGGGCACTGAAGCTTTCTTT	CASSPGTGGTEAFF
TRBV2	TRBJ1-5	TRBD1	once	TGTGCCAGCAGTACAGGGGGCGCATATCAGCCCCAGCATTTT	CASSTGGAYQPQHF
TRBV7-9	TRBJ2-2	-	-	TGTGCCAGCAGGTCTACAGGTGTCTCCCGGACACCGTCGTCCGGGGAGCTGTTTTTT	CASRSTGVSRTPSSGELFF
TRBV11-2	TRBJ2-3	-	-	TGTGCCAGCAGCTTAGATCTGGGTTGGAGTGACCCTAGCACAGATACGCAGTATTTT	CASSLDLGWSDPSTDTQYF
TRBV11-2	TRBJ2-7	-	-	TGTGCCAGCAGCTTAGCGTATAACTCCTACGAGCAGTACTTC	CASSLAYNSYEQYF
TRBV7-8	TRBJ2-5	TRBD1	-	TGTGCCAGCAGGATAAGACAGGGGGCTTTTCGAGGAGAGACCCAGTACTTC	CASRIRQGAFRGETQYF
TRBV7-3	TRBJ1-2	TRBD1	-	TGTGCCAGCAGCTTAGACAGGGGACCCTATGGCTACACCTTC	CASSLDRGPYGYTF
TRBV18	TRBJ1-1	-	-	TGTGCCAGCTCACCAGCGGTGGACACTGAAGCTTTCTTT	CASSPAVDTEAFF
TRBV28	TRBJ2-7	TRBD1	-	TGTGCCAGCACGGTACAGGGGAGCTCCTACGAGCAGTACTTC	CASTVQGSSYEQYF
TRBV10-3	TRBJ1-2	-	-	TGTGCCACCCAGAATCCCTACTATGGCTACACCTTC	CATQNPYYGYTF
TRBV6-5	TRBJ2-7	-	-	TGTGCCAGCAGCGGCCCAGGGGCGAGGTTCTACGAGCAGTACTTC	CASSGPGARFYEQYF
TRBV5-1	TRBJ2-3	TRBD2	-	TGCGCCAGCAGCTTCAGCGGGGCTAGCACAGATACGCAGTATTTT	CASSFSGASTDTQYF
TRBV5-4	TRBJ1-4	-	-	TGTGCCAGCAGCTTGGACAGGGCAAAACTGTTTTTT	CASSLDRAKLFF
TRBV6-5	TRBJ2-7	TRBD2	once	TGTGCCAGCTCCAGCGGGGGAAGGTACGAGCAGTACTTC	CASSSGGRYEQYF
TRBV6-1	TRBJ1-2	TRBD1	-	TGTGCCAGCAGTGAAGCGTGGCTTTGGACAGGGAACTATGGCTACACCTTC	CASSEAWLWTGNYGYTF
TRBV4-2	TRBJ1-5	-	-	TGTGCCAGCAGCCAAGGACTGTCGAGGAATAGCAATCAGCCCCAGCATTTT	CASSQGLSRNSNQPQHF
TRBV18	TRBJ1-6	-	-	TGTGCCAGCTCACGCTCGGGGGGGGGCGGTTCACCCCTCCACTTT	CASSRSGGGGSPLHF
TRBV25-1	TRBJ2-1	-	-	TGTGCCAGCAGTGATGGGGCCCGCCGTGAGCAGTTCTTC	CASSDGARREQFF
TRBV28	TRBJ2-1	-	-	TGTGCCAGCAGCTCGGACAGCTTCTCCTACAATGAGCAGTTCTTC	CASSSDSFSYNEQFF
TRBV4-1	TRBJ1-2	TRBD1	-	TGCGCCAGCAGCCATTGGGACAGGGCCAACTATGGCTACACCTTC	CASSHWDRANYGYTF
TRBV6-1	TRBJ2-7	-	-	TGTGCCAGCAGTGGGGAGTGGGGTCGCACCTACGAGCAGTACTTC	CASSGEWGRTYEQYF
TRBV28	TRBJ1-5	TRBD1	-	TGTGCCAGCAGGCTCGGACAGGGCTCCTGGCATTTT	CASRLGQGSWHF
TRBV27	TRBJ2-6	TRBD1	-	TGTGCCAGCACCGACAGGGGCATCGCTGGGGCCAACGTCCTGACTTTC	CASTDRGIAGANVLTF
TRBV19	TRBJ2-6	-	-	TGTGCCAGTAGTCCGGGGGACGCCCGCTCTGGGGCCAACGTCCTGACTTTC	CASSPGDARSGANVLTF
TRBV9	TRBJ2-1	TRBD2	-	TGTGCCAGCAGCACCCAGCGGGAGGGGTACAATGAGCAGTTCTTC	CASSTQREGYNEQFF
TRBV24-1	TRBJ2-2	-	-	TGTGCCACCAGTGTCCCTGACACCGGGGAGCTGTTTTTT	CATSVPDTGELFF
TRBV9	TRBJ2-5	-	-	TGTGCCAGCAGCGTAGGGAGTGTGAGCTATCGGGAGACCCAGTACTTC	CASSVGSVSYRETQYF
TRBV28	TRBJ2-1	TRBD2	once	TGTGCCAGCAGTTCCCCCGGACTAGCGGGCCCCCTAGGTGAGCAGTTCTTC	CASSSPGLAGPLGEQFF
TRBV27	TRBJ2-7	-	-	TGTGCCAGCAGTTTAAGGGACATGACCTACGAGCAGTACTTC	CASSLRDMTYEQYF
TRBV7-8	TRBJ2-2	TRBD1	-	TGTGCCAGCAGCTTAGCGGGACAGGGGTCCGGGGAGCTGTTTTTT	CASSLAGQGSGELFF
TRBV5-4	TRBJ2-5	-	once	TGTGCCAGCAGCCCCGATGGGAGATTCCAAGAGACCCAGTACTTC	CASSPDGRFQETQYF
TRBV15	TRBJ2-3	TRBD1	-	TGTGCCACCAGCAGGGAATGGGACAGGGCTAGCACAGATACGCAGTATTTT	CATSREWDRASTDTQYF
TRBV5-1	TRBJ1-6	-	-	TGCGCCAGCAGTCCCCAGACAGCAAACTATAATTCACCCCTCCACTTT	CASSPQTANYNSPLHF
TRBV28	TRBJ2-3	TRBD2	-	TGTGCCAGCAGCGGGGGGAGGCCAGATACGCAGTATTTT	CASSGGRPDTQYF
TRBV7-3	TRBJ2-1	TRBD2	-	TGTGCCAGCAGCTTAAGACTAGCGGGACGAAATGAGCAGTTCTTC	CASSLRLAGRNEQFF
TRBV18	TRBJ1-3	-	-	TGTGCCAGCTCACCACGGGCAACGACAGACTCTGGAAACACCATATATTTT	CASSPRATTDSGNTIYF
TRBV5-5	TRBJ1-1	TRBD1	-	TGTGCCAGCGGGAGGACAGGGCAGAACACTGAAGCTTTCTTT	CASGRTGQNTEAFF
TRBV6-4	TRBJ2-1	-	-	TGTGCCAGCAGTGATACTAGTACGTCGGATGAGCAGTTCTTC	CASSDTSTSDEQFF